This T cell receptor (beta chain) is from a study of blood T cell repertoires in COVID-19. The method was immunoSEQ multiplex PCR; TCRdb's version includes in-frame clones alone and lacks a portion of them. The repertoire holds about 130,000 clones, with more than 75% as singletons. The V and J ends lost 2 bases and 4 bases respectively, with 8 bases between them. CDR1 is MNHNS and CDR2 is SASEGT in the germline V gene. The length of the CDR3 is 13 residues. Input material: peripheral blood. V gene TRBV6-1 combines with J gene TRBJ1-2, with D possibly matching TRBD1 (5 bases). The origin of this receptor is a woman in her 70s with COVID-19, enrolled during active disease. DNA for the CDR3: TGTGCCAGCAGTGAATTAGGGGTCTATGGCTACACCTTC. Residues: CASSELGVYGYTF.